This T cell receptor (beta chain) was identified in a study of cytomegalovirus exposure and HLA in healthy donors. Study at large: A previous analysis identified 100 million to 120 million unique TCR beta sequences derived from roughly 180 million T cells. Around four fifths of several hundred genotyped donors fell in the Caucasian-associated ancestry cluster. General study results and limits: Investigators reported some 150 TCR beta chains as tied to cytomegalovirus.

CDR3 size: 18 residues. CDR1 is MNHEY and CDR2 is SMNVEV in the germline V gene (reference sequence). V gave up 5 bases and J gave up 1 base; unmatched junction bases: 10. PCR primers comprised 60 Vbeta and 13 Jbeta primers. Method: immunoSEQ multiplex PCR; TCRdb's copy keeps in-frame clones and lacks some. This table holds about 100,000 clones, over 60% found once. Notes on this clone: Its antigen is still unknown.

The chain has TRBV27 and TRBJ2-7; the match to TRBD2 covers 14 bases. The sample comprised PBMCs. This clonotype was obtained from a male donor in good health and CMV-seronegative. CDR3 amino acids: CASSPPGLAGGPSYEQYF. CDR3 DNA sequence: TGTGCCAGCAGTCCCCCTGGACTAGCGGGAGGTCCTTCCTACGAGCAGTACTTC.